These 27 T cell receptor beta chains were all obtained from the same sample, sequenced in a study of regulatory T cells in long-lasting Graves disease. This sample's time point: newly diagnosed GD, antithyroid drugs for less than 3 months. RNA isolated from PBMCs was used to make the TCR library. Library construction for TCR beta used iRepertoire HTBI primers and Arm-PCR of CDR3 regions. TCRdb ran MiXCR on the multiplex PCR reads and lists one entry per CDR3 protein. The sample carries hundreds of thousands of distinct CDR3 sequences, roughly 13% recorded once. This sample also appeared in a second study, on T cells in Graves' hyperthyroidism and ophthalmopathy.

Sequencing used peripheral blood mononuclear cells (PBMCs), obtained at new diagnosis, from a patient treated with antithyroid drugs. These receptors were collected from a man aged 25-45 years with Graves disease.

This clonotype was observed a few times. This chain uses TRBV5-1 with TRBJ1-2, with 8 bases identical to TRBD1. The CDR3 spans 14 residues. Looked up from germline, CDR1 is SGHRS and CDR2 is YFSETQ. V was pared by 2 bases and J by 6 bases, with 6 bases of the junction left unmatched. CDR3 in DNA: TGCGCCAGCAGCTTAGACAGGGGCAGCGATGGCTACACCTTC. Amino acids: CASSLDRGSDGYTF.

At least ten counts were recorded for this clonotype. The rearrangement links TRBV5-6 to TRBJ2-1, with 15 bases identical to TRBD2. The CDR3 extends over 16 amino acids. Germline V CDR1 and CDR2: SGHDT, YYEEEE. Trimming removed 2 bases from V and 10 bases from J; junction bases left unmatched: 7. CDR3 sequence (DNA): TGTGCCAGCAGCTTCCCGGGACTAGCGGGAGGCCCGGAGCAGTTCTTC. Its protein is CASSFPGLAGGPEQFF.

This clonotype was seen more than once but under ten times. The chain has TRBV29-1 and TRBJ2-7; D remains ambiguous. Trimming cost V 7 bases and J 3 bases, with 10 bases left between them. The CDR3 sequence is 11 residues long. Germline assignment: CDR1 SQVTM and CDR2 ANQGSEA. This chain's CDR3 is CSGASLYEQYF. Written as DNA, the CDR3 is TGCAGCGGAGCCTCCCTCTACGAGCAGTACTTC.

This clonotype was counted only a few times. This chain uses TRBV6-2 or TRBV6-3 with TRBJ2-7, with TRBD1 matching 8 bases. J lost 7 bases, V lost 2 bases, and 7 bases had no gene match. This CDR3 comprises 14 residues. CDR1 is MNHEY, CDR2 SVGEGT, per germline. DNA for the CDR3: TGTGCCAGCAGTTACGCCCAGGGGGCGGGGGAGCAGTACTTC. It yields the protein CASSYAQGAGEQYF.

This clonotype came up many times. The chain joins TRBV24-1 to TRBJ2-3; the D gene is possibly TRBD1 (6 bases). With 0 bases removed from V and 5 bases from J, the gap between germline ends came to 14 bases. The V gene's germline CDR1 is KGHDR and CDR2 SFDVKD. The CDR3 spans 16 residues. The chain's CDR3 is CATSDLQGGRGDTQYF. CDR3 nucleotides: TGTGCCACCAGTGATTTGCAAGGCGGCAGGGGAGATACGCAGTATTTT.

In its sample, this clonotype was seen many times. This chain joins TRBV15 and TRBJ1-4; 7 positions match TRBD1. CDR3 length equals 15 residues. Trimming cost V 1 base and J 6 bases; bases outside gene matches: 5. CDR1 LNHNV and CDR2 YYDKDF come from the germline V gene (reference sequence). The CDR3: CATSRGQGGDEKLFF. CDR3 nucleotide sequence: TGTGCCACCAGCAGAGGACAGGGAGGGGATGAAAAACTGTTTTTT.

This clonotype was counted many times. This rearrangement joins TRBV28 to TRBJ2-5; the match to TRBD2 covers 12 bases. Germline CDR1 is MDHEN and CDR2 is SYDVKM. V shed 5 bases and J 4 bases; nucleotides not matched to a gene: 8. CDR3 length: 16 residues. CDR3 in amino acids: CASSPSGLAGRETQYF. DNA for the CDR3: TGTGCCAGCAGTCCCTCCGGACTAGCGGGGCGAGAGACCCAGTACTTC.

This clonotype was seen ten or more times. V gene TRBV10-3 combines with J gene TRBJ1-1, with D hard to call. In germline, CDR1 is ENHRY, CDR2 SYGVKD. Between the trimmed V and J ends, which lost 8 bases and 1 base, there was a span of 14 bases. CDR3 length: 14 amino acids. For the CDR3, the DNA is TGTGCCATCCGTACCGGGCCCTCGAACACTGAAGCTTTCTTT. Its protein is CAIRTGPSNTEAFF.

The chain couples TRBV19 to TRBJ2-1; 9 nucleotides line up with TRBD1. The germline V gene encodes CDR1 LNHDA and CDR2 SQIVND (reference sequence). V shed 7 bases, J shed 5 bases, and the junction held 6 bases outside the gene matches. The length of the CDR3 is 14 residues. CDR3 nucleotide sequence: TGTGCCAGTAACGAAAGGACAGGGGACAATGAGCAGTTCTTC. Protein: CASNERTGDNEQFF.

The chain employs TRBV9 and TRBJ2-7; D gene uncertain. The CDR3 is 15 residues long. The germline V and J ends were trimmed by 6 bases and 0 bases, with 16 bases remaining between them. Germline assignment: CDR1 SGDLS and CDR2 YYNGEE. The CDR3 region is CASTPGELSSYEQYF. CDR3 DNA: TGTGCCAGCACCCCCGGCGAGTTGAGCTCCTACGAGCAGTACTTC. Together with reference TRBV9 and TRBJ2-7, the CDR3 gives the full variable domain: DSGVTQTPKHLITATGQRVTLRCSPRSGDLSVYWYQQSLDQGLQFLIQYYNGEERAKGNILERFSAQQFPDLHSELNLSSLELGDSALYFCASTPGELSSYEQYFGPGTRLTVT.

This clonotype was found a few times. An end of the junction does not agree with germline; a read error may underlie this. This CDR3 is CASSPGRNYGYAF. CDR3 in DNA: TGTGCCAGCAGTCCAGGGCGGAACTATGGCTACGCCTTC. The chain uses TRBV27 and TRBJ1-2, with D perhaps matching TRBD1 (5 bases). This CDR3 region has 13 residues. From germline, CDR1 is MNHEY and CDR2 SMNVEV (reference sequence).

This clonotype was counted a single time. This may be a read error, as it is one base from a much larger clone. Here the CDR3 reads CASAQNREEQFF. The CDR3 bases are TGTGCCAGCGCACAAAACCGGGAGGAGCAGTTCTTC. The chain carries TRBV18 and TRBJ2-1; a weak D match, TRBD2 (6 bases). Between the trimmed V and J ends, which lost 8 bases and 10 bases, there was a span of 15 bases. In germline, CDR1 is KGHSH, CDR2 LQKENI. The CDR3 runs 12 residues. Supplemented by reference TRBV18 and TRBJ2-1, the full variable domain reads NAGVMQNPRHLVRRRGQEARLRCSPMKGHSHVYWYRQLPEEGLKFMVYLQKENIIDESGMPKERFSAEFPKEGPSILRIQQVVRGDSAAYFCASAQNREEQFFGPGTRLTVL.

The chain couples TRBV12-5 to TRBJ1-2; a weak D match, TRBD1 (6 bases). The CDR3 is 14 amino acids. V was shortened by 2 bases and J by 8 bases, with 15 bases between the two germline ends. Germline V gene sequence: CDR1 LGHNT, CDR2 FRNRAP. CDR3 sequence reads: CASGLTTGMPGYTF. Here the CDR3 DNA reads TGTGCTAGTGGTTTGACCACAGGGATGCCGGGCTACACCTTC.

This clonotype has just a few counts. The chain links TRBV9 to TRBJ2-3; 7 nucleotides align to TRBD2. Germline V gene data show CDR1 as SGDLS and CDR2 as YYNGEE. V lost 3 bases, J lost 0 bases, and 4 bases stayed unmatched. This CDR3 comprises 15 residues. The CDR3 bases are TGTGCCAGCAGCGAAGGAGCGGGAAGCACAGATACGCAGTATTTT. It codes for CASSEGAGSTDTQYF.

A word on this clonotype: A read error may be the cause here, since a much bigger clone is one base away. This sequence joins TRBV9 and TRBJ1-6, with TRBD1 matching 8 bases. CDR3 length equals 18 residues. V was clipped by 7 bases and J by 0 bases; unmatched bases: 12. Germline CDR1 is SGDLS and CDR2 is YYNGEE. The CDR3 nucleotides are TGTGCCAGCCCACGGTCCGGGACAGGTAGCTCCTATAATTCACCCCTCCACTTT. Encoded protein: CASPRSGTGSSYNSPLHF.

This clonotype was observed at least ten times. This chain links TRBV20-1 with TRBJ2-1; no firm D call. V gave up 6 bases and J gave up 4 bases, with 19 bases separating them. Germline V gene data show CDR1 as DFQATT and CDR2 as SNEGSKA (reference sequence). This CDR3 region has 15 residues. The CDR3 spells CSATPPGGRYNEQFF. The DNA for the CDR3 is TGCAGTGCCACGCCCCCGGGCGGAAGGTACAATGAGCAGTTCTTC.

V is TRBV27 and J is TRBJ2-7, with 12 nucleotides matching TRBD2. Germline V lookup: CDR1 MNHEY, CDR2 SMNVEV (reference sequence). The CDR3 length is 15 residues. With V trimmed by 6 bases and J by 4 bases, 7 bases remained unmatched. The CDR3: CASRRTSGTVYEQYF. CDR3 sequence (DNA): TGTGCCAGCAGGAGGACTAGCGGGACGGTTTACGAGCAGTACTTC.

This clonotype came up many times. This sequence joins TRBV12-3 or TRBV12-4 and TRBJ2-1; the D gene is possibly TRBD2 (6 bases). The CDR3 consists of 15 residues. V lost 6 bases and J 6 bases, leaving 18 bases between the germline ends. CDR3 sequence (DNA): TGTGCCAGCAGCCCCCTGGTTCGGGAGCCCAATGAGCAGTTCTTC. Amino acid sequence: CASSPLVREPNEQFF.

This clonotype was recorded at least ten times. The gene calls are TRBV20-1 and TRBJ2-1, with TRBD2 matching 11 bases. Trimming cost V 1 base and J 4 bases; bases outside gene matches: 12. Germline lookup yields CDR1 DFQATT and CDR2 SNEGSKA (reference sequence). The CDR3 runs to 18 residues. CDR3 sequence reads: CSARGGKETSGKYNEQFF. DNA of the CDR3: TGCAGTGCTAGAGGAGGTAAAGAGACTAGCGGGAAATACAATGAGCAGTTCTTC.

This clonotype was seen repeatedly, ten times or more. The chain joins TRBV30 to TRBJ1-2; D is ambiguous. Germline CDR1 GTSNPN, CDR2 SVGIG (reference sequence). This CDR3 comprises 15 residues. The germline V and J ends were trimmed by 0 bases and 6 bases, with 17 bases remaining between them. CDR3 nucleotide sequence: TGTGCCTGGAGTGTACTCTGGCTTACTAGGGATGGCTACACCTTC. It yields the protein CAWSVLWLTRDGYTF.

This clonotype was seen a few times. The rearrangement links TRBV12-3 or TRBV12-4 to TRBJ1-2; unclear D gene. The CDR3 is made up of 13 amino acids. Trimming took off 6 bases at V and 8 bases at J, with 16 bases between the two ends. The CDR3 DNA follows: TGTGCCAGCAGCCTAGGAGGGCCTCTAGGCTACACCTTC. Protein: CASSLGGPLGYTF.

Ten or more counts support this clonotype. The CDR3 coding sequence is TGTGCCAGTAGTATGACGGGGCCGGGCACTGAAGCTTTCTTT. Amino acids: CASSMTGPGTEAFF. The V and J genes are TRBV19 and TRBJ1-1, with TRBD1 as a possible D gene (5 bases). Trimming pared 3 bases from V and 4 bases from J, leaving 12 bases between. The V gene's germline CDR1 is LNHDA and CDR2 SQIVND (reference sequence). CDR3 length: 14 residues.

This clonotype was detected many times. V and J are TRBV2 and TRBJ1-1, with D tentatively TRBD1 (5 bases). This CDR3 region has 12 residues. From germline, CDR1 is SNHLY and CDR2 FYNNEI. V shed 7 bases and J shed 10 bases, with 16 bases lying between them. As DNA, the CDR3 is TGTGCCAGCATCGGGGGAAACTATGGAGCTTTCTTT. Encoded protein: CASIGGNYGAFF.

The sample holds a few counts of this clonotype. The rearrangement joins TRBV20-1 to TRBJ2-1; D ambiguous. Germline CDR1 reads DFQATT; CDR2 reads SNEGSKA (reference sequence). V was clipped by 4 bases and J by 6 bases, with 10 bases between them. The CDR3 totals 12 residues. The CDR3 DNA reads TGCAGTGCTACACTACCGGGCAATGAGCAGTTCTTC. It encodes CSATLPGNEQFF.

There are many counts of this clonotype. V gene TRBV29-1 combines with J gene TRBJ2-1, with D possibly matching TRBD2 (6 bases). The CDR3 sequence is 16 residues long. The V end lost 7 bases, the J end lost 0 bases, and 19 bases lay between the germline ends. Germline CDR1 is SQVTM and CDR2 is ANQGSEA. In DNA, the CDR3 is TGCAGCGGAAACCTGCTCGCGGGGAGCTCCTACAATGAGCAGTTCTTC. It encodes CSGNLLAGSSYNEQFF.

This clonotype has just a few counts. The CDR3 here is CASSYSAGTGVEAFF. DNA for the CDR3: TGTGCCAGCAGTTACAGCGCCGGGACAGGGGTAGAAGCTTTCTTT. V gene TRBV2 combines with J gene TRBJ1-1, with 10 positions matching TRBD1. Germline assignment: CDR1 SNHLY and CDR2 FYNNEI. The CDR3 is 15 residues long. V was pared by 5 bases and J by 8 bases, with 11 bases of the junction left unmatched.

This clonotype was counted between two and nine times. This chain uses TRBV9 with TRBJ2-5, with TRBD1 matching over 8 bases. Germline CDR1 SGDLS, CDR2 YYNGEE. This CDR3 has 15 amino acids. After removal of 0 bases from V and 1 base from J, the junction contained 2 bases not matched to a gene. The CDR3 DNA reads as TGTGCCAGCAGCGTAGGCGGACAGGGCCAAGAGACCCAGTACTTC. This gives the protein CASSVGGQGQETQYF.